These T cell receptor beta chains were read from a single sample in a study of identical twins. MiXCR, applied by TCRdb to the 5' RACE reads, yields one record per CDR3 protein. The data contain 150,000 or so distinct CDR3 sequences, roughly 3.2% of them singletons. The sequenced material came from memory T cells sorted from blood. The origin of the receptors is a man between 18 and 29 years old in good health. The CDR3 runs from the conserved cysteine through the conserved F or W. Size is stated for part of the rows, as once, few or many counts, or as a class when the clone is expanded.

>TRBJ2-1|TRBV2|many
CAMQLADEQFF
>TRBJ1-5|TRBV6-1|many
CASSEQGGGTQPQHF
>TRBJ2-3|TRBV19|many
CASSTATDTQYF
>TRBJ1-2|TRBV12-3/TRBV12-4|many
CASRATADAYGYTF
>TRBJ1-4|TRBV20-1|.
CSAPQGIKLFF
>TRBJ1-5|TRBV5-1|many
CASSLRGSSNQPQHF
>TRBJ2-3|TRBV29-1|many
CSVESWDRDPDTQYF
>TRBJ2-1|TRBV6-1|many
CASSGGLAGNEQFF
>TRBJ1-5|TRBV6-5|many
CASSYSGQVSNQPQHF
>TRBJ2-7|TRBV3-1|many
CASSQAGGSYEQYF
>TRBJ2-5|TRBV5-1|many
CASSLTGTAGETQYF
>TRBJ2-1|TRBV5-5|many
CASSLASTRDNEQFF
>TRBJ1-1|TRBV20-1|many
CSAKKNTEAFF
>TRBJ2-1|TRBV18|many
CASSSGGNEQFF
>TRBJ1-2|TRBV10-3|many
CAIIADSGYTF
>TRBJ2-4|TRBV20-1|many
CSAWDSSAKNIQYF
>TRBJ2-1|TRBV4-1|many
CASSHLSGDSNEQFF
>TRBJ2-3|TRBV4-1|many
CASSQVGAIPDTQYF
>TRBJ2-3|TRBV6-1|many
CASSDKRDADTQYF
>TRBJ1-4|TRBV4-2|many
CASSQAVGLNEKLFF
>TRBJ2-7|TRBV11-2|many
CASSVRSLAGGPPYEQYF